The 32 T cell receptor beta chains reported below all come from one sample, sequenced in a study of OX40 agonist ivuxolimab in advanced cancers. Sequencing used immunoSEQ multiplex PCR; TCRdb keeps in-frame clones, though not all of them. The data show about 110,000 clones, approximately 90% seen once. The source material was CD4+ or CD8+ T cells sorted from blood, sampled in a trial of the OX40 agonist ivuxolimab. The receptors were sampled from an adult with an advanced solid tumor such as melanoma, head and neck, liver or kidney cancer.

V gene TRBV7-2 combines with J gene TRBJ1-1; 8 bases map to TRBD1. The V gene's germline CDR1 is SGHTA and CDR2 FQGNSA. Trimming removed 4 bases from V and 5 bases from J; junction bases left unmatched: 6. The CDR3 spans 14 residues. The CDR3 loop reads CASSSQGEGTEAFF. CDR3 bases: TGTGCCAGCAGCTCACAGGGGGAAGGAACTGAAGCTTTCTTT.

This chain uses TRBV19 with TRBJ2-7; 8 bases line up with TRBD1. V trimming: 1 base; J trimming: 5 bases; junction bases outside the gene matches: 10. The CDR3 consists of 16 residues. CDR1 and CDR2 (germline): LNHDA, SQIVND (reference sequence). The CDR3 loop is CASSIGWRTGRHEQYF. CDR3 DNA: TGTGCCAGTAGTATAGGTTGGAGGACAGGGAGGCACGAGCAGTACTTC.

CDR3 DNA: TGTGCCAGCAGTGACAGGGCCCAAGAGACCCAGTACTTC. As protein: CASSDRAQETQYF. The rearrangement joins TRBV7-3 to TRBJ2-5; TRBD1 matches 7 bases. The CDR3 spans 13 residues. The ends lost 6 bases at V and 1 base at J; junction bases unmatched: 2. CDR1 SGHTA and CDR2 FQGTGA come from the germline V gene.

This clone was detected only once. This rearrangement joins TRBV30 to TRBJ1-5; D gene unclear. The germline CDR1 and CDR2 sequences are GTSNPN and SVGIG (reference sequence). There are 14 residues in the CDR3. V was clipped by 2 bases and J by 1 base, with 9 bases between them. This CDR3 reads CAWSLGGSNQPQHF. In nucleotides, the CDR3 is TGTGCCTGGAGTCTGGGCGGGAGCAATCAGCCCCAGCATTTT.

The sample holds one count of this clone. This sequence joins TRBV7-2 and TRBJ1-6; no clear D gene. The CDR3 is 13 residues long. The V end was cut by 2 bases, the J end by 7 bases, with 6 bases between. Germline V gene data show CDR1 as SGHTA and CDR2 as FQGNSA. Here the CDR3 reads CASSLIRNSPLHF. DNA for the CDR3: TGTGCCAGCAGCTTAATACGGAATTCACCCCTCCACTTT.

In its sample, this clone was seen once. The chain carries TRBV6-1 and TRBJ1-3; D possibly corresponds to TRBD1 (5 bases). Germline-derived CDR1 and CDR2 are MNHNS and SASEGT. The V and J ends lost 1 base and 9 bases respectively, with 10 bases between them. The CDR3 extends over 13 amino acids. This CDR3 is CASSEGQGVTIYF. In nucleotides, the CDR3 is TGTGCCAGCAGTGAAGGCCAAGGGGTCACCATATATTTT.

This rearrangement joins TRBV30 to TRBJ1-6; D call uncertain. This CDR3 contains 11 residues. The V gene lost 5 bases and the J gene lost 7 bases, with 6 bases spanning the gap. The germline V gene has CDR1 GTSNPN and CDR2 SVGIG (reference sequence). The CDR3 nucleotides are TGTGCCTGGGACGGGAATTCACCCCTCCACTTT. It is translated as CAWDGNSPLHF.

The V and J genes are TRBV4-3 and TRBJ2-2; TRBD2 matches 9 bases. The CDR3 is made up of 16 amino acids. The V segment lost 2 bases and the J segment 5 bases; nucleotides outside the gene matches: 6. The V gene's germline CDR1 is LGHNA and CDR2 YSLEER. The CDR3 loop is CASSQSIAGATGELFF. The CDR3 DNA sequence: TGCGCCAGCAGCCAAAGTATAGCGGGAGCGACCGGGGAGCTGTTTTTT.

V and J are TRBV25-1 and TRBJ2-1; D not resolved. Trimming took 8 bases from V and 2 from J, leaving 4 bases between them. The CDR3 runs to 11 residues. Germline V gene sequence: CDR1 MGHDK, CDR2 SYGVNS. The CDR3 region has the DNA TGTGCCAGCCAAGCCTACAATGAGCAGTTCTTC. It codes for CASQAYNEQFF. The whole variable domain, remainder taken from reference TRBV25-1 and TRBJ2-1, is EADIYQTPRYLVIGTGKKITLECSQTMGHDKMYWYQQDPGMELHLIHYSYGVNSTEKGDLSSESTVSRIRTEHFPLTLESARPSHTSQYLCASQAYNEQFFGPGTRLTVL.

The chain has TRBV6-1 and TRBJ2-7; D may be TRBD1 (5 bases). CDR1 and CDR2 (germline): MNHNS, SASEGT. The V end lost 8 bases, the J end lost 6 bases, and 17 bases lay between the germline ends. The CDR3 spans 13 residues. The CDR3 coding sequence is TGTGCCAGCGGAGAAGGGGTTCCGGGCGAGCAGTACTTC. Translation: CASGEGVPGEQYF.

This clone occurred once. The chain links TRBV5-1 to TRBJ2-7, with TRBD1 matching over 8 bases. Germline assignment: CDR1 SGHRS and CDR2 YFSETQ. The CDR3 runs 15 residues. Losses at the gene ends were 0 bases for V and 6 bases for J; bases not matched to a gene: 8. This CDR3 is CASSLDGQGLSEQYF. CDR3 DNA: TGCGCCAGCAGCTTGGACGGACAGGGCTTATCCGAGCAGTACTTC.

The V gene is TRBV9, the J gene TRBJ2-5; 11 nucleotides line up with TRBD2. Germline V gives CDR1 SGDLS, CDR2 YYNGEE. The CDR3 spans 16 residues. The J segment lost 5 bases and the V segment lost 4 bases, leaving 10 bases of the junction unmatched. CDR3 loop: CASSPHPLAGAETQYF. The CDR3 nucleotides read TGTGCCAGCAGCCCCCACCCACTAGCGGGGGCTGAGACCCAGTACTTC.

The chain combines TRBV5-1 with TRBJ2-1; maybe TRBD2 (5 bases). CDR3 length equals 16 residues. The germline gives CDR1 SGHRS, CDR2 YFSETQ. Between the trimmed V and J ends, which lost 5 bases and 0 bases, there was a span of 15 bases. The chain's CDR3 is CASSFGDILSYNEQFF. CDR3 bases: TGCGCCAGCAGTTTCGGGGATATTCTCTCCTACAATGAGCAGTTCTTC.

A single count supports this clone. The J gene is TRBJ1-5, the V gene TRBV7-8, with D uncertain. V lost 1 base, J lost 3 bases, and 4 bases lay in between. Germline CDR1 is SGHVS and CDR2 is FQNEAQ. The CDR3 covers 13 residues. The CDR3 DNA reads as TGTGCCAGCAGCTTAGGGTTCAATCAGCCCCAGCATTTT. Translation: CASSLGFNQPQHF.

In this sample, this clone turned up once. As DNA, the CDR3 is TGTGCCAGCTCACCTTCTAGCGGCCAAGAGACCCAGTACTTC. Protein product: CASSPSSGQETQYF. The J gene is TRBJ2-5, the V gene TRBV18, with 7 bases lining up with TRBD2. Looked up from germline, CDR1 is KGHSH and CDR2 is LQKENI. V lost 3 bases and J lost 1; bases outside the gene matches: 2. The CDR3 spans 14 residues.

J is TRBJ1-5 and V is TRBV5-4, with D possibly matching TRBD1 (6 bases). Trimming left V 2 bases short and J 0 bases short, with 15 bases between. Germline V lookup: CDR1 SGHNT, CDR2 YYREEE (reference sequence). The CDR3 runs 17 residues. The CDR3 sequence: CASSFGGGAGSNQPQHF. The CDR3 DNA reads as TGTGCCAGCAGCTTCGGCGGGGGCGCGGGTAGCAATCAGCCCCAGCATTTT.

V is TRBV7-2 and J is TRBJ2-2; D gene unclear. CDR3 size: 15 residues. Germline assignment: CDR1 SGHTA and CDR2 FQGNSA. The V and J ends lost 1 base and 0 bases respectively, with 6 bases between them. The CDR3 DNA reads TGTGCCAGCAGCTTAGTTTACACGAACACCGGGGAGCTGTTTTTT. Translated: CASSLVYTNTGELFF.

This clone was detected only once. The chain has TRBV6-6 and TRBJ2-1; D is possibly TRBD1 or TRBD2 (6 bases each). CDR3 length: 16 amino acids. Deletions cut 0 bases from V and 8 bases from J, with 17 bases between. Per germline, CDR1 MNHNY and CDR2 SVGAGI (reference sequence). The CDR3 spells CASSYSTGGYRDEQFF. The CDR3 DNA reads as TGTGCCAGCAGTTACTCGACCGGGGGCTATAGGGATGAGCAGTTCTTC.

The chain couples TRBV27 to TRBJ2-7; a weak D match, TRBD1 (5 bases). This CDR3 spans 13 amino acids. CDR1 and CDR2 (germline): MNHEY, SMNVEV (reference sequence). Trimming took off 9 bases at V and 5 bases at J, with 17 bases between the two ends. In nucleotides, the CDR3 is TGTGCCAGTGCTAAACAGGTTCGGGACGAGCAGTACTTC. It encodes CASAKQVRDEQYF.

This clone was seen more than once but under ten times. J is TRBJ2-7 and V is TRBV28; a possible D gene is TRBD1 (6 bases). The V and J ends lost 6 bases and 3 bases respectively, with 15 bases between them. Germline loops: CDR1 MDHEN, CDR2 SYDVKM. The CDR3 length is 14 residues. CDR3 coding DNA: TGTGCCAGCAGCCCCCCGGTCAGGGGCTACGAGCAGTACTTC. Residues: CASSPPVRGYEQYF.

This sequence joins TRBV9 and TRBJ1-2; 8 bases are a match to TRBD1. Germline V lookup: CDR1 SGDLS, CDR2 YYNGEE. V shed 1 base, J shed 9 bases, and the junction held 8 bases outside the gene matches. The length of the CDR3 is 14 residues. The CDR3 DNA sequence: TGTGCCAGCAGCGTAACCCTCGGACAGGGTAGCTACACCTTC. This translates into CASSVTLGQGSYTF.

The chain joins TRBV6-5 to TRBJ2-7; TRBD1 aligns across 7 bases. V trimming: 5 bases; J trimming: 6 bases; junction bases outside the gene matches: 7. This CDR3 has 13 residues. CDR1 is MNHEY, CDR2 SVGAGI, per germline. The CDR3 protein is CASSDTGVTEQYF. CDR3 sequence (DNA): TGTGCCAGCAGTGACACAGGGGTCACCGAGCAGTACTTC.

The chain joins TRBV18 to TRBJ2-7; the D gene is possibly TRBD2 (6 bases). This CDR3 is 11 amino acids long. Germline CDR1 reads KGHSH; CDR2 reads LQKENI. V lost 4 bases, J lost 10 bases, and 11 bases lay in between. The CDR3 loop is CASSQEGPQYF. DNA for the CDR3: TGTGCCAGCTCACAGGAGGGCCCCCAGTACTTC. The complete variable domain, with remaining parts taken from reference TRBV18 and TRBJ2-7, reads NAGVMQNPRHLVRRRGQEARLRCSPMKGHSHVYWYRQLPEEGLKFMVYLQKENIIDESGMPKERFSAEFPKEGPSILRIQQVVRGDSAAYFCASSQEGPQYFGPGTRLTVT.

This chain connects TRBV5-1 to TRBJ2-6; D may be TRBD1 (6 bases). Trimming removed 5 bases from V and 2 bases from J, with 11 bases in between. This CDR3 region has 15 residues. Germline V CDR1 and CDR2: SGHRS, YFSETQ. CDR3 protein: CASRLQGTGANVLTF. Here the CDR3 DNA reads TGCGCCAGCAGGCTACAGGGAACTGGGGCCAACGTCCTGACTTTC.

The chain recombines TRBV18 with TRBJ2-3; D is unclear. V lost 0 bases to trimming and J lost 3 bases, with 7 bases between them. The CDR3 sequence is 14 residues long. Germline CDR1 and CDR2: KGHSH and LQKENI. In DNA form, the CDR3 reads TGTGCCAGCTCACCACCGACCAGGACAGATACGCAGTATTTT. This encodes CASSPPTRTDTQYF. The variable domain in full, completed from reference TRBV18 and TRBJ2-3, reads NAGVMQNPRHLVRRRGQEARLRCSPMKGHSHVYWYRQLPEEGLKFMVYLQKENIIDESGMPKERFSAEFPKEGPSILRIQQVVRGDSAAYFCASSPPTRTDTQYFGPGTRLTVL.

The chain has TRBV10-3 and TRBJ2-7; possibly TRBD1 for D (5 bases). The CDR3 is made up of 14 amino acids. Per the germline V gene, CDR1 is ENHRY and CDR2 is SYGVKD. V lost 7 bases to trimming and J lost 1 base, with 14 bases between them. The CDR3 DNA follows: TGTGCCATCAAGGCCGTGACAGAATCCTACGAGCAGTACTTC. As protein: CAIKAVTESYEQYF.

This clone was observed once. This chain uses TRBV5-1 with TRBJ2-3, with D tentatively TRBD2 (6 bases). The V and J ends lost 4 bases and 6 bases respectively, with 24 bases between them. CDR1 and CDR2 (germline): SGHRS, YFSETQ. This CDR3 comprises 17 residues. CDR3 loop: CASSPVFGGGGGDTQYF. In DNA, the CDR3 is TGCGCCAGCAGCCCAGTATTTGGCGGCGGCGGAGGGGATACGCAGTATTTT.

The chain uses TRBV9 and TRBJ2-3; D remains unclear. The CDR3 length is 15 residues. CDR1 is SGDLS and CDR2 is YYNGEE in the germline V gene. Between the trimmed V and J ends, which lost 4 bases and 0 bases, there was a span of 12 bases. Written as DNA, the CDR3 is TGTGCCAGCAGCTTATGGAGTCTGAGCACAGATACGCAGTATTTT. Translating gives CASSLWSLSTDTQYF.

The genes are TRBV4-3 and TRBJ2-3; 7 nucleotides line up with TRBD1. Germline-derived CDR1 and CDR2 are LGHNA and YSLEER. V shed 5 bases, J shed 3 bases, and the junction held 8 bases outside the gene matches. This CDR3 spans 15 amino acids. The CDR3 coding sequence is TGCGCCAGCAGCATAACAGGACAGGTGACAGATACGCAGTATTTT. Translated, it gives CASSITGQVTDTQYF.

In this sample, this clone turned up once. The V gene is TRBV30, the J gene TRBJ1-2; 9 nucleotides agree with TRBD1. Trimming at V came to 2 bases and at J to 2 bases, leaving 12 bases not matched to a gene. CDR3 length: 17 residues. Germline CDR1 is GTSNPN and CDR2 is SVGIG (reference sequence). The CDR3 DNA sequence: TGTGCCTGGAGTCCACCGTTGTTCGGGACAGGGAACTATGGCTACACCTTC. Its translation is CAWSPPLFGTGNYGYTF.

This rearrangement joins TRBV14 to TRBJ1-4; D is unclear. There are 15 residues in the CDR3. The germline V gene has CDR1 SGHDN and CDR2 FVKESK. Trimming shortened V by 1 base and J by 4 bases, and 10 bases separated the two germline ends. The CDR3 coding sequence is TGTGCCAGCAGCCAAGTTCAGAAGGGTAATGAAAAACTGTTTTTT. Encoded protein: CASSQVQKGNEKLFF.

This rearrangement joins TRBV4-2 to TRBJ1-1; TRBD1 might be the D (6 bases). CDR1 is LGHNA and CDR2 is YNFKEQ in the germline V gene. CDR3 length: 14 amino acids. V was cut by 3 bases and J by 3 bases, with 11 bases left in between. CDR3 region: CASSQMNRDTEAFF. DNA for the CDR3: TGTGCCAGCAGCCAGATGAACAGGGACACTGAAGCTTTCTTT.